This entry is about one T cell receptor beta chain. The CDR3 extends over 16 amino acids. With 1 base clipped from V and 7 bases from J, the junction kept 8 bases outside the gene matches. Germline CDR1 reads MGHRA; CDR2 reads YSYEKL. Produced via immunoSEQ multiplex PCR; TCRdb's table is partial and in-frame only. The sample shows 65,000 to 90,000 clones, roughly 83% of them seen only once. The sample is drawn from a study of cytotoxic CD8 clonotypes in ibrutinib-treated CLL. The specimen was PBMCs, collected after 24 months of ibrutinib treatment. The chain is built from TRBV4-1 and TRBJ1-4; TRBD1 matches 8 bases. This clonotype was sampled from a human donor with chronic lymphocytic leukemia. In DNA form, the CDR3 reads TGCGCCAGCAGCCAAGGACAGGGGTCAATCTTTGAAAAACTGTTTTTT. Translating it yields CASSQGQGSIFEKLFF.